This is a list of T cell receptor beta chains from one sample in a study of T cell responses to AZD1222 COVID-19 vaccine. Some clones are missing from TCRdb's copy, which holds only in-frame ones; the method was immunoSEQ multiplex PCR. The table lists 240,000 or so clones, approximately 93% of them singletons. The source was peripheral blood, collected on day 0 of AZD1222 vaccination. The receptors were gathered from an adult in good health. CDR3s leave out the opening cysteine and the closing phenylalanine or tryptophan.

v_call	cdr3_length	j_call	cdr3_aa
TRBV7-2	12	TRBJ1-2	ASSLGWSGNGYT
TRBV2	10	TRBJ2-1	ASSAWNGEQF
TRBV25-1	12	TRBJ1-6	ASSETGPNSPLH
TRBV2	12	TRBJ2-1	ASGRDRGRDEQF
TRBV6-6	12	TRBJ1-5	ASSYGRGNQPQH
TRBV3-1/TRBV3-2	10	TRBJ1-1	ASNSMNTEAF
TRBV25-1	11	TRBJ1-6	ASSSLTYSPLH
TRBV12-5	19	TRBJ1-5	ASGLVWEVSGTGGCYQPQH
TRBV24-1	13	TRBJ2-5	ATSEPGAPPETQY
TRBV2	11	TRBJ2-1	ASREGPNNEQF
TRBV4-2	14	TRBJ1-1	ASSQVGGGAGTEAF
TRBV20-1	9	TRBJ1-4	SAGRDEKLF
TRBV21-1	15	TRBJ2-3	ASSKAIGAGGADTQY
TRBV29-1	14	TRBJ2-7	SVEALGAGGTYEQY
TRBV23-1	10	TRBJ2-1	APSGREGEQF
TRBV19	19	TRBJ2-2	ASRRGAPSSLAGESGGELF
TRBV27	11	TRBJ1-5	ASSLIQPQPQH
TRBV18	11	TRBJ1-1	ASSLQANTEAF
TRBV15	11	TRBJ1-2	ATSRDRSYGYT
TRBV19	10	TRBJ2-1	ASSGRRDEQF
TRBV6-5	10	TRBJ2-7	ATRDFSYEQY
TRBV15	11	TRBJ2-1	ATSRGGQSEQF
TRBV6-1	14	TRBJ2-7	ASSASGLAGFYEQY
TRBV19	14	TRBJ1-5	ASSNLGQGRNQPQH